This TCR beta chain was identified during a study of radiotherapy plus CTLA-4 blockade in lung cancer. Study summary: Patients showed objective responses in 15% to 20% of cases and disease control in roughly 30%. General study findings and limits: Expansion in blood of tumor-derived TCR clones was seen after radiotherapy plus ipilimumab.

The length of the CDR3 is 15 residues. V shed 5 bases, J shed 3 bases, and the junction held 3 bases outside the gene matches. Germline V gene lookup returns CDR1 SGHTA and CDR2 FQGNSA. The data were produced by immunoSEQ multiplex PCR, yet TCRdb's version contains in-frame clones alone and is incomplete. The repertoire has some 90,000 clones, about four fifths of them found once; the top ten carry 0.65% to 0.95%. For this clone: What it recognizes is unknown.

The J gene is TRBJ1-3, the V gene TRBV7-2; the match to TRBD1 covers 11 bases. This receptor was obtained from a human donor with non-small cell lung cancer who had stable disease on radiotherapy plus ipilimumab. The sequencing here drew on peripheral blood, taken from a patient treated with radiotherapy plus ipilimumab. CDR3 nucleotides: TGTGCCAGCAGCAAGGACAGGGGGCATGGAAACACCATATATTTT. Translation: CASSKDRGHGNTIYF.